This T cell receptor (beta chain) was identified during a study of T cell changes during pregnancy in multiple sclerosis. The CDR3 loop spans 15 amino acids. CDR1 is MNHEY and CDR2 is SMNVEV in the germline V gene (reference sequence). V was pared by 0 bases and J by 2 bases, with 10 bases between. The protocol was immunoSEQ multiplex PCR, while the TCRdb copy is restricted to in-frame clones and leaves out a portion. This sample has 69,000 or so clones; roughly 91% occur once, and the top ten carry roughly 1.5%. The gene calls are TRBV27 and TRBJ1-1; maybe TRBD1 (6 bases). Sequences were derived from peripheral blood, sampled in the third trimester of pregnancy. This clonotype was obtained from a female donor with multiple sclerosis, enrolled in a pregnancy study. This CDR3 reads CASSLSGTLNTEAFF. As DNA, the CDR3 is TGTGCCAGCAGTTTATCCGGGACACTTAACACTGAAGCTTTCTTT.